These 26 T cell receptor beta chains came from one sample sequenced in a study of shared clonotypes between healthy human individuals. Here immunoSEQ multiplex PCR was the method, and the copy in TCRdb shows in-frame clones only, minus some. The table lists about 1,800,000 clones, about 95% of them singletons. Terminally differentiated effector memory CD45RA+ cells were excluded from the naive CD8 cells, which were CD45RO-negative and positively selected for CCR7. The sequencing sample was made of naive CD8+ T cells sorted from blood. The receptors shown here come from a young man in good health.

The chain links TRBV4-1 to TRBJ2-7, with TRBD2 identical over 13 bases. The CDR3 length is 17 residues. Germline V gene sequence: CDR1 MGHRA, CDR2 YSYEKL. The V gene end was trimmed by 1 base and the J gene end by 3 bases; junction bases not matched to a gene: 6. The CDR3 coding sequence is TGCGCCAGCAGCCAAGTTGTCGGGACTAGCGGGATCTACGAGCAGTACTTC. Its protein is CASSQVVGTSGIYEQYF.

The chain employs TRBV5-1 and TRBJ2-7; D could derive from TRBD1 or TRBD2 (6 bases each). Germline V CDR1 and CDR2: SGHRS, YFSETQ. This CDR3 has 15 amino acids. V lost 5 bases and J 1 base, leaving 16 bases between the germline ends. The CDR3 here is CASSFDGGLSYEQYF. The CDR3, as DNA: TGCGCCAGCAGTTTTGATGGGGGGCTATCCTACGAGCAGTACTTC.

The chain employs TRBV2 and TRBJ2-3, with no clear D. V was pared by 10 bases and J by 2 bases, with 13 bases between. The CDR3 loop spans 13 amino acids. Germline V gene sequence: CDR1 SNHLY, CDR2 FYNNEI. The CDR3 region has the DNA TGTGCCAATTCCCGGTCATACACAGATACGCAGTATTTT. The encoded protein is CANSRSYTDTQYF.

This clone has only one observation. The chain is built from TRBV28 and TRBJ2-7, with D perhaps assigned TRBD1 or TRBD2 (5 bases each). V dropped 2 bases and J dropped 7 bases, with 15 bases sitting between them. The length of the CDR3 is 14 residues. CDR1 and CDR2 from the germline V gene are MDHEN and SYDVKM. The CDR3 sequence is CASSLGTAIPEQYF. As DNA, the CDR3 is TGTGCCAGCAGTTTAGGGACGGCGATTCCGGAGCAGTACTTC.

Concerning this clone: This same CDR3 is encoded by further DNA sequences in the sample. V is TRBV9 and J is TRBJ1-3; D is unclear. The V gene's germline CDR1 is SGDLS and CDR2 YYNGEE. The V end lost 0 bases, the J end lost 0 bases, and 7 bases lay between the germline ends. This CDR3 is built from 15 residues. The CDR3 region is CASSVGSGSGNTIYF. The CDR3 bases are TGTGCCAGCAGCGTAGGTTCGGGCTCTGGAAACACCATATATTTT.

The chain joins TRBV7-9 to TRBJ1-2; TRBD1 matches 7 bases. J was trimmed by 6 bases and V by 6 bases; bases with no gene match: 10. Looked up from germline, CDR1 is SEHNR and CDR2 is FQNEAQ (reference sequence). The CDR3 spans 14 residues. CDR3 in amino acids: CASSRQGIGNGYTF. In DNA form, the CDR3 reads TGTGCCAGCAGTCGACAGGGTATTGGGAATGGCTACACCTTC.

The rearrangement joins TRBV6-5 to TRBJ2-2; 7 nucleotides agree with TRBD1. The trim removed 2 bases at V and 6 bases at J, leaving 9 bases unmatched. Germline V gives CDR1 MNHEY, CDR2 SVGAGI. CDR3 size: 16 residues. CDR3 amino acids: CASSYTQGDWPGELFF. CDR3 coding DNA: TGTGCCAGCAGTTACACCCAGGGGGATTGGCCCGGGGAGCTGTTTTTT.

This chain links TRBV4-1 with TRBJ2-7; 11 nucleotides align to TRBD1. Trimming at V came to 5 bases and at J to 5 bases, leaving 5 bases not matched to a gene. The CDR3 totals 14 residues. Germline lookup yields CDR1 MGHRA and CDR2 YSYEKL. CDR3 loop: CASSRGQGDHEQYF. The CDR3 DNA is TGCGCCAGCAGCAGGGGACAGGGGGACCACGAGCAGTACTTC.

The CDR3 protein is CASRETSGRAYEQYF. As DNA, the CDR3 is TGCGCCAGCAGGGAGACTAGCGGGAGGGCCTACGAGCAGTACTTC. The rearrangement links TRBV5-1 to TRBJ2-7, with 14 bases that match TRBD2. This CDR3 contains 15 residues. From germline, CDR1 is SGHRS and CDR2 YFSETQ. Germline trimming cut 5 bases from V and 2 bases from J; bases unmatched to any gene: 3.

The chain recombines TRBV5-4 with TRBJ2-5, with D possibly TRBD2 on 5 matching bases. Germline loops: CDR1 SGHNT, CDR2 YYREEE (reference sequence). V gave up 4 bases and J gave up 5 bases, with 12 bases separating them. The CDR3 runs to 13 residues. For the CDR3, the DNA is TGTGCCAGCAGCACCACTAGTGGGGAGACCCAGTACTTC. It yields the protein CASSTTSGETQYF.

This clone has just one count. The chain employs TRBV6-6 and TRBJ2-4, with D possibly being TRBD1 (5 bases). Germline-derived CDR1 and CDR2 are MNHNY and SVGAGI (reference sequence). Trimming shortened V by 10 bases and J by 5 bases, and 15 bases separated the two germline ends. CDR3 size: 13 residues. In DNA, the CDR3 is TGTGCCACCAGGGCGGTGTTGGAAAACATTCAGTACTTC. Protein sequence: CATRAVLENIQYF.

This CDR3 reads CASRPSTLIPTCPQYF. In DNA, the CDR3 is TGTGCAAGTCGCCCGTCGACACTTATTCCCACATGTCCGCAGTATTTT. The V and J genes are TRBV12-2 and TRBJ2-3; the D segment call TRBD1 is taken from the table without a DNA check. TRBV12-2 is listed as a pseudogene. CDR3 length: 16 amino acids.

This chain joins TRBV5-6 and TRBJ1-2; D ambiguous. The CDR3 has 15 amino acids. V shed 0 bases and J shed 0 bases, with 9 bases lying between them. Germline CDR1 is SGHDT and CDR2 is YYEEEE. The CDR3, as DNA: TGTGCCAGCAGCTTGGAGGAGGAAACTAACTATGGCTACACCTTC. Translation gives CASSLEEETNYGYTF. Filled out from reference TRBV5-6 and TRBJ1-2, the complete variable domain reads DAGVTQSPTHLIKTRGQQVTLRCSPKSGHDTVSWYQQALGQGPQFIFQYYEEEERQRGNFPDRFSGHQFPNYSSELNVNALLLGDSALYLCASSLEEETNYGYTFGSGTRLTVV.

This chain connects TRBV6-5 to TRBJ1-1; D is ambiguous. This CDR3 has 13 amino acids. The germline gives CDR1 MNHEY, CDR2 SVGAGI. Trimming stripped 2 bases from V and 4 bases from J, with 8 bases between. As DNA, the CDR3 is TGTGCCAGCAGTTACCGGTCGAGCACTGAAGCTTTCTTT. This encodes CASSYRSSTEAFF.

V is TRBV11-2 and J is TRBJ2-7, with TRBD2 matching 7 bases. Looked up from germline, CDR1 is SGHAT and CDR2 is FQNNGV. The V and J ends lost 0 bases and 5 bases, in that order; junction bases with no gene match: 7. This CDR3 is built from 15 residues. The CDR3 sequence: CASSLEPSGFNEQYF. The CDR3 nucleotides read TGTGCCAGCAGCTTAGAACCTAGCGGATTCAACGAGCAGTACTTC.

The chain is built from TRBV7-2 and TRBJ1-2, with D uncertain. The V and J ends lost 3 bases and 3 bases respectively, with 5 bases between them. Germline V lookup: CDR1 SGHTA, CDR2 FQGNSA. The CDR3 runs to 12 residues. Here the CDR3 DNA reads TGTGCCAGCAGCTTCCATTACTATGGCTACACCTTC. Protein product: CASSFHYYGYTF.

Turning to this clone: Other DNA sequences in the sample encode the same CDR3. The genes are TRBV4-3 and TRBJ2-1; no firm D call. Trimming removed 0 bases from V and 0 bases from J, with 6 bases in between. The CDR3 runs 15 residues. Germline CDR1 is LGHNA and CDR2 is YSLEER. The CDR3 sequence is CASSQDPGSYNEQFF. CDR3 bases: TGCGCCAGCAGCCAAGACCCAGGCTCCTACAATGAGCAGTTCTTC.

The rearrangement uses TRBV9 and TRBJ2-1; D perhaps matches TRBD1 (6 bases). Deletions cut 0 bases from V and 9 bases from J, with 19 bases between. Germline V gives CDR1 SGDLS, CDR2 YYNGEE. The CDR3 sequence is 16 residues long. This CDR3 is CASSVATSGVKGEQFF. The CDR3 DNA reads TGTGCCAGCAGCGTAGCTACGTCAGGGGTGAAGGGTGAGCAGTTCTTC.

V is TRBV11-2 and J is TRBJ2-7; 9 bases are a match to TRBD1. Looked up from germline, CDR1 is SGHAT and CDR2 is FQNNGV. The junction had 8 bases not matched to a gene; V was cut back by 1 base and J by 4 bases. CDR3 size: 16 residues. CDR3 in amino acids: CASSLGGQGGQYEQYF. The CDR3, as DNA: TGTGCCAGCAGCTTAGGGGGACAGGGTGGTCAGTACGAGCAGTACTTC.

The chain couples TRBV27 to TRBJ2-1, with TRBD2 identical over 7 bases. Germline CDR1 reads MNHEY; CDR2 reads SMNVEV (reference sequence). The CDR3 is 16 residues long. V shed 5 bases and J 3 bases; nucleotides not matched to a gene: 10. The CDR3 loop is CASSPGGGNYYNEQFF. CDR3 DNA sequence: TGTGCCAGCAGTCCAGGCGGGGGTAACTACTACAATGAGCAGTTCTTC.

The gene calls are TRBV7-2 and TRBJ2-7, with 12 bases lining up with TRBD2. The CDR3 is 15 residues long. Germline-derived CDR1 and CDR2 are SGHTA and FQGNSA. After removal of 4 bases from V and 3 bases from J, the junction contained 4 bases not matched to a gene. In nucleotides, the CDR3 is TGTGCCAGCAGCTGGACTAGCGGGATAAGCTACGAGCAGTACTTC. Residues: CASSWTSGISYEQYF.

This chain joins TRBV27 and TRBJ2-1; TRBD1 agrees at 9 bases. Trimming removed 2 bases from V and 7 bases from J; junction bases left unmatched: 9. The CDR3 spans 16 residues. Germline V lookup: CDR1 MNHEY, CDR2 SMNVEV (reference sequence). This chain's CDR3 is CASSLLLGTGYNEQFF. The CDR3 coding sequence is TGTGCCAGCAGTTTACTGTTGGGGACAGGGTATAATGAGCAGTTCTTC.

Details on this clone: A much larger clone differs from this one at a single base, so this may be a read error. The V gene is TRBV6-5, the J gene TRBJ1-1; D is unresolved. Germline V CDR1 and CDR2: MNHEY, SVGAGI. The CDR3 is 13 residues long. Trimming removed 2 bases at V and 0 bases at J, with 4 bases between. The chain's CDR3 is CASSYRVNTEAFF. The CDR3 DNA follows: TGTGCCAGCAGTTACCGGGTGAACACTGAAGCTTTCTTT.

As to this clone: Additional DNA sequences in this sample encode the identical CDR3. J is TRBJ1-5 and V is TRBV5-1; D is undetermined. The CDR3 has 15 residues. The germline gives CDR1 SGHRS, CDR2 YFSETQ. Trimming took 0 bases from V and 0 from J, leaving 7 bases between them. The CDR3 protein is CASSLGGYSNQPQHF. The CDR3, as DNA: TGCGCCAGCAGCTTGGGAGGGTATAGCAATCAGCCCCAGCATTTT.

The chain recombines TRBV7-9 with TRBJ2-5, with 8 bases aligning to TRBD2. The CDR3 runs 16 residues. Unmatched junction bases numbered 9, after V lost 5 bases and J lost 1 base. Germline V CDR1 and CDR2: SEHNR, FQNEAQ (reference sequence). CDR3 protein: CASSAPVAGIQETQYF. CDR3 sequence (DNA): TGTGCCAGCAGCGCCCCGGTAGCGGGAATCCAAGAGACCCAGTACTTC.

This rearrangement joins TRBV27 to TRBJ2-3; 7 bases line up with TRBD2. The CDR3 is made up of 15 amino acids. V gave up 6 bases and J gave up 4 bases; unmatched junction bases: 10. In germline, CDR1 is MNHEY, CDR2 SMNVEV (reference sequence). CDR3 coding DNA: TGTGCCAGCAGCCCTAGCGGCCCCCCCCCAGATACGCAGTATTTT. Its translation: CASSPSGPPPDTQYF.